These 15 T cell receptor beta chains came from one sample sequenced in a study of blood T cell repertoires in COVID-19. Here immunoSEQ multiplex PCR was the method, and the copy in TCRdb shows in-frame clones only, minus some. Here the sample spans roughly 150,000 clones, under 90% being singletons. The specimen sequenced was peripheral blood. Receptor source: a man in his 60s with acute or convalescent COVID-19.

The V and J genes are TRBV6-1 and TRBJ1-5, with D possibly being TRBD1 (5 bases). The CDR3 consists of 15 residues. Germline V gives CDR1 MNHNS, CDR2 SASEGT. V gave up 2 bases and J gave up 5 bases, with 13 bases separating them. The CDR3: CASSERAPGDQPQHF. Written as DNA, the CDR3 is TGTGCCAGCAGTGAAAGGGCACCGGGGGATCAGCCCCAGCATTTT.

The chain has TRBV5-4 and TRBJ2-1, with 11 nucleotides matching TRBD1. Germline V gene lookup returns CDR1 SGHNT and CDR2 YYREEE (reference sequence). This CDR3 has 19 amino acids. V shed 3 bases, J shed 0 bases, and the junction held 11 bases outside the gene matches. The CDR3 here is CASSWTGGVGGFSYNEQFF. The CDR3 nucleotides are TGTGCCAGCAGCTGGACAGGGGGCGTGGGGGGATTCTCCTACAATGAGCAGTTCTTC.

In this sample, this clone turned up a few times. The genes are TRBV28 and TRBJ1-5; D not certain. Germline loops: CDR1 MDHEN, CDR2 SYDVKM. The CDR3 runs 15 residues. The V gene lost 2 bases and the J gene lost 0 bases, with 8 bases spanning the gap. CDR3: CASSLILYSNQPQHF. The CDR3 DNA reads as TGTGCCAGCAGTTTAATCCTGTATAGCAATCAGCCCCAGCATTTT.

This sequence joins TRBV6-5 and TRBJ1-6, with D perhaps TRBD1 (6 bases). CDR1 is MNHEY and CDR2 is SVGAGI in the germline V gene. The CDR3 runs to 16 residues. V shed 0 bases and J shed 5 bases, with 11 bases lying between them. CDR3 loop: CASSYSIQGHNSPLHF. CDR3 bases: TGTGCCAGCAGTTACTCGATTCAGGGGCATAATTCACCCCTCCACTTT.

The chain employs TRBV27 and TRBJ1-2; 9 bases match TRBD1. The J segment lost 3 bases and the V segment lost 8 bases, leaving 4 bases of the junction unmatched. The CDR3 is 13 residues long. Per the germline V gene, CDR1 is MNHEY and CDR2 is SMNVEV (reference sequence). DNA for the CDR3: TGTGCCAGCCGGACAGGGGTGGACTATGGCTACACCTTC. Its protein is CASRTGVDYGYTF.

V gene TRBV7-9 combines with J gene TRBJ1-5; D not certain. The germline V gene has CDR1 SEHNR and CDR2 FQNEAQ (reference sequence). The ends were cut back, 3 bases at V and 4 bases at J, with 7 bases in the middle. CDR3 length: 13 amino acids. The CDR3 nucleotides read TGTGCCAGCAGCTTGGCTTATAATCAGCCCCAGCATTTT. It encodes CASSLAYNQPQHF.

The V and J genes are TRBV7-9 and TRBJ2-1; 9 nucleotides match TRBD2. CDR1 is SEHNR and CDR2 is FQNEAQ in the germline V gene (reference sequence). J gave up 6 bases and V 4 bases, and 16 bases lay outside the gene matches. This CDR3 region has 18 residues. The DNA of the CDR3 is TGTGCCAGCAGCTACTACCGGGGGGGTAGCGGGAGTATCAATGAGCAGTTCTTC. This translates into CASSYYRGGSGSINEQFF.

The rearrangement uses TRBV29-1 and TRBJ2-7; D is possibly TRBD1 (5 bases). The germline gives CDR1 SQVTM, CDR2 ANQGSEA. CDR3 length: 13 residues. V lost 5 bases and J 2 bases, leaving 13 bases between the germline ends. CDR3 sequence reads: CSVLRAGTYEQYF. The DNA for the CDR3 is TGCAGCGTTCTTCGTGCAGGGACCTACGAGCAGTACTTC.

The table lists this clone with a few counts. The chain joins TRBV7-2 to TRBJ2-7, with 9 bases lining up with TRBD2. CDR1 SGHTA and CDR2 FQGNSA come from the germline V gene. V shed 5 bases and J 2 bases; nucleotides not matched to a gene: 13. The CDR3 is made up of 17 amino acids. The CDR3 bases are TGTGCCAGCAGCCATCATCCGGGGGCTAGCGGGACCTACGAGCAGTACTTC. This sequence encodes CASSHHPGASGTYEQYF.

The chain is built from TRBV7-9 and TRBJ2-3; 12 nucleotides align to TRBD2. The germline V gene encodes CDR1 SEHNR and CDR2 FQNEAQ (reference sequence). The CDR3 covers 18 residues. V gave up 3 bases and J gave up 4 bases; unmatched junction bases: 11. CDR3 region: CASSFPRRLAGVSDTQYF. The CDR3 nucleotides are TGTGCCAGCAGCTTTCCTCGCAGACTAGCGGGAGTCTCAGATACGCAGTATTTT.

CDR3 residues: CASSDGQSRPNEKLFF. Written as DNA, the CDR3 is TGTGCCAGCAGTGACGGACAGAGCCGCCCTAATGAAAAACTGTTTTTT. The V and J genes are TRBV6-2 or TRBV6-3 and TRBJ1-4; D perhaps matches TRBD1 (6 bases). The germline V gene encodes CDR1 MNHEY and CDR2 SVGEGT. The ends were cut back, 5 bases at V and 3 bases at J, with 16 bases in the middle. The CDR3 covers 16 residues.

V is TRBV5-1 and J is TRBJ2-1; 9 bases align to TRBD1. This CDR3 comprises 15 residues. Germline CDR1 and CDR2: SGHRS and YFSETQ. V lost 3 bases, J lost 8 bases, and 9 bases stayed unmatched. This CDR3 reads CASSWTGAEYDEQFF. CDR3 bases: TGCGCCAGCAGCTGGACAGGGGCAGAATACGATGAGCAGTTCTTC.

This rearrangement joins TRBV5-4 to TRBJ2-1; D might be TRBD2 (7 bases). Germline V CDR1 and CDR2: SGHNT, YYREEE (reference sequence). The V end lost 10 bases, the J end lost 5 bases, and 16 bases lay between the germline ends. The CDR3 has 13 amino acids. CDR3 coding DNA: TGTGCCTTCGTCCAGCGGGACAACAATGAGCAGTTCTTC. It specifies CAFVQRDNNEQFF.

The chain recombines TRBV2 with TRBJ2-1, with 7 bases lining up with TRBD2. The CDR3 totals 16 residues. Germline assignment: CDR1 SNHLY and CDR2 FYNNEI. After removal of 2 bases from V and 3 bases from J, the junction contained 7 bases not matched to a gene. The CDR3 DNA reads as TGTGCCAGCAGTGAATCCCAAGCGGGAAGCTACAATGAGCAGTTCTTC. Amino acid sequence: CASSESQAGSYNEQFF.

V gene TRBV6-6 combines with J gene TRBJ2-3; TRBD2 aligns across 11 bases. Germline trimming cut 11 bases from V and 4 bases from J; bases unmatched to any gene: 8. The CDR3 spans 14 residues. The germline V gene has CDR1 MNHNY and CDR2 SVGAGI (reference sequence). The CDR3 sequence is CAGSSSGRSDTQYF. As DNA, the CDR3 is TGTGCCGGGTCCTCTAGCGGGAGGTCAGATACGCAGTATTTT.